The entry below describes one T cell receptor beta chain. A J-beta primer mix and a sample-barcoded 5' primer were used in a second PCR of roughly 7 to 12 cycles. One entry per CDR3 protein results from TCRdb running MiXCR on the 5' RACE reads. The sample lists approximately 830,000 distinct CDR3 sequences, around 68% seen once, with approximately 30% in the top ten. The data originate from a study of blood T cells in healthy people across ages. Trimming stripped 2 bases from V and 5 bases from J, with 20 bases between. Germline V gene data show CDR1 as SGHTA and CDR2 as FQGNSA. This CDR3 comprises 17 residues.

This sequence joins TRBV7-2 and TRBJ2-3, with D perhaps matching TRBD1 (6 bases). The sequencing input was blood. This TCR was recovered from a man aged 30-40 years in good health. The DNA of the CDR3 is TGTGCCAGCAGCTTACAGCGGACGACAGGATACCAAGATACGCAGTATTTT. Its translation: CASSLQRTTGYQDTQYF.